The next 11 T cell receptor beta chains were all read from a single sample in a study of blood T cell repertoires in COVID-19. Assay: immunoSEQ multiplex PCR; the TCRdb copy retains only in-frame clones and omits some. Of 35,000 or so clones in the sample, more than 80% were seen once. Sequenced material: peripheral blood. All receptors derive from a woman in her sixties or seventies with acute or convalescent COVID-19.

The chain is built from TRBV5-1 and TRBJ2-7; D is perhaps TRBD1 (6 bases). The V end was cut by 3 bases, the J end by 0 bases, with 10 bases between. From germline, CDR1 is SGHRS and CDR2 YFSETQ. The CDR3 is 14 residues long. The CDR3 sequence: CASSSRQDSYEQYF. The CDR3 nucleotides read TGCGCCAGCAGCTCGCGACAGGACTCCTACGAGCAGTACTTC.

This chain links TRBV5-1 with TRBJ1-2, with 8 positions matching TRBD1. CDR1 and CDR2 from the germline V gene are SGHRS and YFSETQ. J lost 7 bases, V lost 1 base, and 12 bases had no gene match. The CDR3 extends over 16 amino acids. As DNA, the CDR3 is TGCGCCAGCAGCTTGAGCGCCGACAGGGGAAAGGTTGGCTACACCTTC. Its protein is CASSLSADRGKVGYTF.

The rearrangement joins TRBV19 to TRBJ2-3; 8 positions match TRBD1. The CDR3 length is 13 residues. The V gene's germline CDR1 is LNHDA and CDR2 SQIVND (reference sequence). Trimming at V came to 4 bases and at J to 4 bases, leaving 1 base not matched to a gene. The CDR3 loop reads CASSTGGPDTQYF. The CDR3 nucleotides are TGTGCCAGTAGTACAGGGGGCCCAGATACGCAGTATTTT.

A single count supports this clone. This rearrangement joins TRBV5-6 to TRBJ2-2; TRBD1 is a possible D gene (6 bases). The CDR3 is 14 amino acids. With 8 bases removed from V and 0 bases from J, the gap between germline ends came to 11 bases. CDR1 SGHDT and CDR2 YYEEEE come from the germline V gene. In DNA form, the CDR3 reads TGTGCCAGTACAACAGGGCCGAACACCGGGGAGCTGTTTTTT. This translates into CASTTGPNTGELFF. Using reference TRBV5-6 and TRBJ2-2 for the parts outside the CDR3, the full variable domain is DAGVTQSPTHLIKTRGQQVTLRCSPKSGHDTVSWYQQALGQGPQFIFQYYEEEERQRGNFPDRFSGHQFPNYSSELNVNALLLGDSALYLCASTTGPNTGELFFGEGSRLTVL.

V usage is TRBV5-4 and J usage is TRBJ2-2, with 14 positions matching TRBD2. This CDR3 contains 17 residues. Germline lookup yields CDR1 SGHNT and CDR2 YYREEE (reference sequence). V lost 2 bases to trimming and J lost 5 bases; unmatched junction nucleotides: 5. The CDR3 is CASSFGTSGRGTGELFF. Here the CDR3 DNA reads TGTGCCAGCAGCTTCGGGACTAGCGGGAGAGGTACCGGGGAGCTGTTTTTT.

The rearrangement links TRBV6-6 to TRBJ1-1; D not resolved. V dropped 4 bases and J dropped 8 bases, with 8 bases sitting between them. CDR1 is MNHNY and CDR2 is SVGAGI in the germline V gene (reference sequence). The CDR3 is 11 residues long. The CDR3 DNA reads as TGTGCCAGCAGTTCGGGAAGGGAAGCTTTCTTT. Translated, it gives CASSSGREAFF.

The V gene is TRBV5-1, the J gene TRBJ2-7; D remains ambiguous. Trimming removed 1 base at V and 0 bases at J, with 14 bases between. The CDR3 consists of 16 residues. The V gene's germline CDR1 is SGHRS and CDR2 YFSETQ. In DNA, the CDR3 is TGCGCCAGCAGCTTGCGACGACAACCGAGCTCCTACGAGCAGTACTTC. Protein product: CASSLRRQPSSYEQYF.

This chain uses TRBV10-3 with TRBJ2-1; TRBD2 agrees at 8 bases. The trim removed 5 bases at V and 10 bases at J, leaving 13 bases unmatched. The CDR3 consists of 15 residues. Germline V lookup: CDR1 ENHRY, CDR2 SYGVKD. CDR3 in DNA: TGTGCCATCAGTACCCCGGGACTAGGCCGGTGGGAGCAGTTCTTC. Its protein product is CAISTPGLGRWEQFF.

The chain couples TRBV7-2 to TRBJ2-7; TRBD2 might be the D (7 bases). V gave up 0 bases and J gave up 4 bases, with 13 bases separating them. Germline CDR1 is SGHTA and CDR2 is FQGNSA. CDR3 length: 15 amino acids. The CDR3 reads CASSLAIGGQYEQYF. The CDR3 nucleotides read TGTGCCAGCAGCTTAGCGATCGGGGGGCAGTACGAGCAGTACTTC.

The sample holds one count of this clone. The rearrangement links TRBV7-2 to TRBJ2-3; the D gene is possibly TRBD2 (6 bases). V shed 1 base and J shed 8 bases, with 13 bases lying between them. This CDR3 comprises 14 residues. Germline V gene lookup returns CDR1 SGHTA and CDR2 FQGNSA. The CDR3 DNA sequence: TGTGCCAGCAGCTTAGTAGCGGCAGCAGGTACGCAGTATTTT. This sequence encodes CASSLVAAAGTQYF.

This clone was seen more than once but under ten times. The CDR3 loop reads CASSQTGADGYTF. CDR3 DNA: TGTGCCAGCAGTCAAACAGGGGCAGATGGCTACACCTTC. V gene TRBV6-5 combines with J gene TRBJ1-2, with 7 bases matching TRBD1. The CDR3 consists of 13 residues. Germline lookup yields CDR1 MNHEY and CDR2 SVGAGI. V lost 5 bases and J lost 6; bases outside the gene matches: 6.